This T cell receptor beta chain came from a study of T cell responses to AZD1222 COVID-19 vaccine. Points from the study as a whole: Baseline seropositives among AZD1222 recipients totaled only 5 to 7.

This clone was observed once. What it binds is not known. Assay: immunoSEQ multiplex PCR; the TCRdb copy retains only in-frame clones and omits some. This table holds about 110,000 clones, 80% to 95% found once. CDR3 length: 14 residues. Germline V gene sequence: CDR1 SGHTA, CDR2 FQGNSA. With 2 bases removed from V and 6 bases from J, the gap between germline ends came to 8 bases. V gene TRBV7-2 combines with J gene TRBJ1-6; weak D call: TRBD1 (5 bases). This specimen consisted of peripheral blood, obtained 28 days after the second AZD1222 dose. The TCR originated in an adult who received the AZD1222 COVID-19 vaccine. The CDR3 DNA is TGTGCCAGCAGCTTAAGGGGAGGTAATTCACCCCTCCACTTT. Translated: CASSLRGGNSPLHF.